The 24 T cell receptor beta chains below all came from one sample that was sequenced in a study of OX40 agonist ivuxolimab in advanced cancers. Repertoires were generated with immunoSEQ multiplex PCR, while TCRdb's copy carries only in-frame clones and drops some. This repertoire shows fewer than 100,000 clones, roughly nine tenths found once; its top ten account for 10% to 15%. The sequencing used CD4+ or CD8+ T cells sorted from blood, collected in a trial of the OX40 agonist ivuxolimab. The receptors come from an adult with an advanced solid tumor such as melanoma, head and neck, liver or kidney cancer.

For the CDR3, the DNA is TGTGCCAGCTCACCACCTTCCATCGGGGGCCCCTACGAGCAGTACTTC. This encodes CASSPPSIGGPYEQYF. The V call is TRBV18, the J call TRBJ2-7, with D possibly called TRBD1 or TRBD2 (6 bases each). V lost 0 bases to trimming and J lost 2 bases, with 14 bases between them. Germline loops: CDR1 KGHSH, CDR2 LQKENI. The CDR3 has 16 residues.

The genes are TRBV2 and TRBJ2-7; no clear D gene. Per germline, CDR1 SNHLY and CDR2 FYNNEI. CDR3 length: 12 amino acids. Trimming removed 4 bases at V and 4 bases at J, with 8 bases between. CDR3 in DNA: TGTGCCAGCAGTGTAGTGGATTACGAGCAGTACTTC. It encodes CASSVVDYEQYF.

This clone has just one count. The chain links TRBV5-1 to TRBJ1-3, with TRBD1 as a possible D gene (5 bases). This CDR3 spans 16 amino acids. Germline-derived CDR1 and CDR2 are SGHRS and YFSETQ. The ends were cut back, 0 bases at V and 3 bases at J, with 13 bases in the middle. The CDR3 protein is CASSLAGTALGNTIYF. CDR3 DNA sequence: TGCGCCAGCAGCTTGGCGGGGACTGCTCTTGGAAACACCATATATTTT. Full variable domain (missing parts from reference TRBV5-1 and TRBJ1-3): KAGVTQTPRYLIKTRGQQVTLSCSPISGHRSVSWYQQTPGQGLQFLFEYFSETQRNKGNFPGRFSGRQFSNSRSEMNVSTLELGDSALYLCASSLAGTALGNTIYFGEGSWLTVV.

The rearrangement uses TRBV19 and TRBJ1-2; D call uncertain. The CDR3 covers 14 residues. The V and J ends lost 8 bases and 4 bases respectively, with 17 bases between them. Germline V lookup: CDR1 LNHDA, CDR2 SQIVND (reference sequence). The CDR3 loop is CASRKDVALYGYTF. DNA for the CDR3: TGTGCCAGTCGAAAAGATGTGGCTCTCTATGGCTACACCTTC.

This clone was observed a few times. The chain links TRBV18 to TRBJ1-3; unclear D gene. Between the trimmed V and J ends, which lost 4 bases and 4 bases, there was a span of 5 bases. The V gene's germline CDR1 is KGHSH and CDR2 LQKENI. The length of the CDR3 is 12 residues. The CDR3 bases are TGTGCCAGCTCACGGCGGGGAAACACCATATATTTT. Amino acids: CASSRRGNTIYF.

The V and J genes are TRBV5-4 and TRBJ1-2; 7 bases map to TRBD1. Germline-derived CDR1 and CDR2 are SGHNT and YYREEE (reference sequence). This CDR3 is built from 15 residues. The ends lost 4 bases at V and 1 base at J; junction bases unmatched: 7. The CDR3 nucleotides read TGTGCCAGCAGCCACGGGACAGTGCTTAACTATGGCTACACCTTC. Translation: CASSHGTVLNYGYTF. Drawing the rest from reference TRBV5-4 and TRBJ1-2, the complete variable domain is ETGVTQSPTHLIKTRGQQVTLRCSSQSGHNTVSWYQQALGQGPQFIFQYYREEENGRGNFPPRFSGLQFPNYSSELNVNALELDDSALYLCASSHGTVLNYGYTFGSGTRLTVV.

Here the CDR3 reads CASSPDRASHEQYF. The CDR3 nucleotides read TGTGCCAGCAGCCCGGACAGGGCATCCCACGAGCAGTACTTC. This rearrangement joins TRBV7-9 to TRBJ2-7, with 8 bases matching TRBD1. The CDR3 loop spans 14 amino acids. Germline assignment: CDR1 SEHNR and CDR2 FQNEAQ (reference sequence). V lost 5 bases and J lost 5; bases outside the gene matches: 8.

Concerning this clone: One end of the junction does not line up with germline, which may come from a read error. The V call is TRBV9, the J call TRBJ1-1, with TRBD1 as a possible D gene (5 bases). CDR1 is SGDLS, CDR2 YYNGEE, per germline. The CDR3 consists of 11 residues. The CDR3 sequence is CASSAGTIRVF. Here the CDR3 DNA reads TGTGCCAGCAGCGCCGGGACGATAAGGGTCTTT.

For the CDR3, the DNA is TGTGCCAGCAGCCCCAACCGGGACAGGGACTACGAGCAGTACTTC. Protein: CASSPNRDRDYEQYF. V usage is TRBV7-6 and J usage is TRBJ2-7; TRBD1 matches 9 bases. The V and J ends lost 5 bases and 3 bases, in that order; junction bases with no gene match: 8. The germline gives CDR1 SGHVS, CDR2 FNYEAQ. CDR3 length: 15 amino acids.

V gene TRBV29-1 combines with J gene TRBJ2-7, with 7 bases fitting TRBD2. The CDR3 contains 13 residues. V gave up 3 bases and J gave up 0 bases; unmatched junction bases: 2. The V gene's germline CDR1 is SQVTM and CDR2 ANQGSEA. The CDR3 reads CSVEASGSYEQYF. The CDR3 nucleotides read TGCAGCGTTGAGGCTAGCGGCTCCTACGAGCAGTACTTC.

The chain recombines TRBV7-6 with TRBJ1-3; D call uncertain. This CDR3 has 12 residues. The V end was cut by 2 bases, the J end by 4 bases, with 3 bases between. CDR1 is SGHVS, CDR2 FNYEAQ, per germline. The CDR3 DNA follows: TGTGCCAGCAGCTTAAACGGAAACACCATATATTTT. It encodes CASSLNGNTIYF.

The CDR3 loop reads CASSLRDSGSYEQYF. The CDR3 DNA follows: TGTGCCAGCAGTCTCCGGGACTCCGGCTCCTACGAGCAGTACTTC. The V call is TRBV28, the J call TRBJ2-7, with D possibly TRBD2 on 6 matching bases. The CDR3 sequence is 15 residues long. Germline V CDR1 and CDR2: MDHEN, SYDVKM. Trimming stripped 5 bases from V and 0 bases from J, with 14 bases between.

The gene calls are TRBV5-4 and TRBJ2-5, with D maybe TRBD2 (6 bases). Deletions cut 0 bases from V and 3 bases from J, with 18 bases between. The V gene's germline CDR1 is SGHNT and CDR2 YYREEE (reference sequence). This CDR3 contains 17 residues. CDR3 DNA sequence: TGTGCCAGCAGCTTGGTTGGTACTAGTTGGGGGGAAGAGACCCAGTACTTC. Its translation: CASSLVGTSWGEETQYF.

V and J are TRBV6-6 and TRBJ1-2, with 7 positions matching TRBD1. V shed 2 bases and J 8 bases; nucleotides not matched to a gene: 11. The CDR3 is 15 amino acids. Germline assignment: CDR1 MNHNY and CDR2 SVGAGI (reference sequence). CDR3 DNA: TGTGCCAGCAGTTACCTCGACAGGGCTTTGGACGGCTACACCTTC. Its translation is CASSYLDRALDGYTF.

V gene TRBV11-3 combines with J gene TRBJ2-7, with TRBD2 matching over 16 bases. Trimming at V came to 5 bases and at J to 1 base, leaving 11 bases not matched to a gene. Per the germline V gene, CDR1 is SGHNT and CDR2 is YENEEA. This CDR3 spans 19 amino acids. The CDR3 DNA reads as TGTGCCAGCAGCAACCCCCCGGGACTAGCGGGAGGGGGGTCCTACGAGCAGTACTTC. This encodes CASSNPPGLAGGGSYEQYF. The full variable domain, rest sourced from reference TRBV11-3 and TRBJ2-7, is EAGVVQSPRYKIIEKKQPVAFWCNPISGHNTLYWYLQNLGQGPELLIRYENEEAVDDSQLPKDRFSAERLKGVDSTLKIQPAELGDSAVYLCASSNPPGLAGGGSYEQYFGPGTRLTVT.

The chain has TRBV5-1 and TRBJ2-5; TRBD1 aligns across 11 bases. Trimming at V came to 3 bases and at J to 5 bases, leaving 3 bases not matched to a gene. This CDR3 is 14 amino acids long. Germline loops: CDR1 SGHRS, CDR2 YFSETQ. CDR3 loop: CASSWDRGDETQYF. Written as DNA, the CDR3 is TGCGCCAGCAGCTGGGACAGGGGGGATGAGACCCAGTACTTC.

The genes are TRBV10-1 and TRBJ1-2, with D maybe TRBD1 (5 bases). CDR3 length: 13 amino acids. Germline V gives CDR1 WNHNN, CDR2 SYGVQD (reference sequence). The germline V and J ends were trimmed by 3 bases and 6 bases, with 11 bases remaining between them. CDR3 amino acids: CASSDGVGDGYTF. CDR3 bases: TGCGCCAGCAGTGATGGGGTAGGGGATGGCTACACCTTC.

The genes are TRBV27 and TRBJ2-7; TRBD1 or TRBD2 may be the D gene (5 bases each). This CDR3 is built from 11 residues. The germline gives CDR1 MNHEY, CDR2 SMNVEV (reference sequence). Trimming took off 6 bases at V and 6 bases at J, with 9 bases between the two ends. This chain's CDR3 is CASSFGGEQYF. The CDR3 coding sequence is TGTGCCAGCAGCTTTGGGGGCGAGCAGTACTTC.

The genes are TRBV30 and TRBJ1-1, with D hard to call. With 0 bases removed from V and 5 bases from J, the gap between germline ends came to 4 bases. Germline CDR1 is GTSNPN and CDR2 is SVGIG (reference sequence). There are 11 residues in the CDR3. DNA of the CDR3: TGTGCCTGGAGTGTAGGGACTGAAGCTTTCTTT. Protein product: CAWSVGTEAFF.

V gene TRBV4-1 combines with J gene TRBJ2-5, with D perhaps being TRBD1 or TRBD2 (5 bases each). V was cut by 5 bases and J by 4 bases, with 11 bases left in between. The CDR3 spans 13 residues. Per germline, CDR1 MGHRA and CDR2 YSYEKL. CDR3 nucleotide sequence: TGCGCCAGCAGCGAACGGGGACGAGAGACCCAGTACTTC. This gives the protein CASSERGRETQYF.

The V and J genes are TRBV7-9 and TRBJ1-3; possible D gene TRBD1, 5 bases. CDR1 is SEHNR and CDR2 is FQNEAQ in the germline V gene (reference sequence). V was shortened by 5 bases and J by 2 bases, with 13 bases between the two germline ends. The CDR3 sequence is 15 residues long. The CDR3 region has the DNA TGTGCCAGCAGCCCCGTTGGGGCACCTGGAAACACCATATATTTT. This gives the protein CASSPVGAPGNTIYF.

The chain joins TRBV18 to TRBJ2-7; D may be TRBD2 (5 bases). With 1 base removed from V and 3 bases from J, the gap between germline ends came to 13 bases. This CDR3 comprises 15 residues. Germline V lookup: CDR1 KGHSH, CDR2 LQKENI. The CDR3 is CASSPRGRDHYEQYF. CDR3 DNA sequence: TGTGCCAGCTCACCACGAGGTCGGGATCACTACGAGCAGTACTTC.

This clone has only a few counts. CDR3 sequence reads: CASSRLTGLYTEAFF. As DNA, the CDR3 is TGTGCCAGCAGCCGCCTGACAGGGCTGTACACTGAAGCTTTCTTT. V gene TRBV5-8 combines with J gene TRBJ1-1, with 7 positions matching TRBD1. Germline V lookup: CDR1 SGHTS, CDR2 YDEGEE. The V and J ends lost 4 bases and 3 bases, in that order; junction bases with no gene match: 9. The CDR3 runs to 15 residues.

As to this clone: Other DNA sequences in this specimen translate into the identical CDR3. This chain connects TRBV5-1 to TRBJ1-2; 10 nucleotides align to TRBD1. V shed 2 bases, J shed 4 bases, and the junction held 2 bases outside the gene matches. The CDR3 has 14 amino acids. Looked up from germline, CDR1 is SGHRS and CDR2 is YFSETQ. CDR3 sequence (DNA): TGCGCCAGCAGCTTAGGGGACAGGGGCTATGGCTACACCTTC. Protein: CASSLGDRGYGYTF.